This T cell receptor beta chain originates from a study of Ad26.COV2.S vaccination and SARS-CoV-2 variants. As concerns this clone: Its antigen is undetermined.

Whole-study findings and limits: In TCR breadth and depth analyses, total T cell responses may have been underestimated.

Trimming left V 5 bases short and J 4 bases short, with 14 bases between. From germline, CDR1 is SGHDT and CDR2 YYEEEE. CDR3 length equals 14 residues. This sample's treatment: around 19 received Ad26.COV2.S at low or high dose, single or two shots; several received placebo; per-sample allocation not given. On day 63 after the first injection, vaccine and placebo recipients gave samples. Assay used: immunoSEQ multiplex PCR; TCRdb lists only in-frame clones, some missing. The profile shows hundreds of thousands of clones, roughly nine tenths of them singletons. The source material was peripheral blood, sampled in a trial of Ad26.COV2.S vaccine versus placebo. This sequence was found in a person aged 18 to 65 who received the Ad26.COV2.S COVID-19 vaccine or a placebo. J is TRBJ2-3 and V is TRBV5-6; D possibly corresponds to TRBD1 (6 bases). CDR3 residues: CASRQQGQADTQYF. The CDR3 DNA reads as TGTGCCAGCAGACAACAGGGTCAGGCAGATACGCAGTATTTT.